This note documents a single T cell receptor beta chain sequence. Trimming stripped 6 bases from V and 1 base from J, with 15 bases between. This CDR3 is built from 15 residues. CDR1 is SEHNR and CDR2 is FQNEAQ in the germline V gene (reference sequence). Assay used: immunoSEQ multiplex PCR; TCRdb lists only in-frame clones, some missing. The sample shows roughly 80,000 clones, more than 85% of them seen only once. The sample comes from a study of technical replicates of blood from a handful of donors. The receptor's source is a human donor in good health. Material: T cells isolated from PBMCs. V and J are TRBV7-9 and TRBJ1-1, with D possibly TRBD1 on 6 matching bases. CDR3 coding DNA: TGTGCCAGCAGTTCTCTCAGGGGACAGAACACTGAAGCTTTCTTT. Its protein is CASSSLRGQNTEAFF.